This paragraph covers one T cell receptor beta chain sequence. This entry belongs to a study of blood T cell repertoires in COVID-19. Method: immunoSEQ multiplex PCR; TCRdb's copy keeps in-frame clones and lacks some. The sample records 100,000 to 150,000 clones, about 70% being singletons. CDR1 is MGHDK, CDR2 SYGVNS, per germline. V lost 5 bases, J lost 1 base, and 12 bases lay in between. CDR3 length equals 14 residues. Sequenced material: peripheral blood. This sequence originates from an elderly man with COVID-19, enrolled during active disease. This chain joins TRBV25-1 and TRBJ2-7; D perhaps matches TRBD2 (6 bases). The CDR3 DNA reads TGTGCCAGCAGTATCGGAGGGTCTTCCTACGAGCAGTACTTC. It specifies CASSIGGSSYEQYF.